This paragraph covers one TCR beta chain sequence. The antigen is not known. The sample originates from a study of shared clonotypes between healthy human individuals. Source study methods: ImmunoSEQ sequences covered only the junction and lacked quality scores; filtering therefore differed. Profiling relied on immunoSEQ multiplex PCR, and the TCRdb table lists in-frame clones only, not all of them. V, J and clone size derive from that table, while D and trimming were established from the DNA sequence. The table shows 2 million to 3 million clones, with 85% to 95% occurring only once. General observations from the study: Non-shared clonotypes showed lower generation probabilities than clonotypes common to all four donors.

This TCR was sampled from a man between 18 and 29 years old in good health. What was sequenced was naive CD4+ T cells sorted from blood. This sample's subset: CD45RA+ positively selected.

The CDR3 DNA follows: TGTGCCAGCAGCGTAGAGCGGGGACCAAGCACAGATACGCAGTATTTT. The encoded protein is CASSVERGPSTDTQYF. J is TRBJ2-3 and V is TRBV9; 7 bases line up with TRBD2. CDR3 length: 16 residues. Germline values: CDR1 SGDLS, CDR2 YYNGEE. J was trimmed by 0 bases and V by 0 bases; bases with no gene match: 4.